This passage covers 13 T cell receptor beta chains from one sample sequenced in a study of T cells expressing NK-cell markers (TCRdb year 2020). Libraries were prepared through 5' RACE. Instrument used: Illumina HiSeq 2000. Reprocessed by TCRdb, the reads give a single entry per CDR3 protein sequence, without DNA. The sample's clone listing holds under 200,000 distinct CDR3 sequences. The ten most abundant clones make up around 18% of the sample. Sequencing input: blood T cells: a sorted CD56 or NKG2C T cell subset, CD4+ or CD8+ T cells, or bulk PBMC T cells (not recorded which). The receptors derive from a woman between 18 and 69 years old in good health.

This chain uses TRBV4-1 with TRBJ2-1; the D call from TCRdb, TRBD2, cannot be confirmed without DNA. Germline V lookup: CDR1 MGHRA, CDR2 YSYEKL. The CDR3 totals 17 residues. CDR3 loop: CASSQDRRGSSYNEQFF.

The rearrangement joins TRBV4-2 to TRBJ2-2; TCRdb's assignment of TRBD2 cannot be checked, as there is no DNA. CDR3 length: 16 residues. Germline loops: CDR1 LGHNA, CDR2 YNFKEQ. The CDR3 loop is CASSLGTPGDTGELFF.

The V gene is TRBV7-9, the J gene TRBJ2-7. The CDR3 is 12 amino acids. Germline V gives CDR1 SEHNR, CDR2 FQNEAQ (reference sequence). The CDR3 is CASSATSYEQYF.

This chain uses TRBV5-1 with TRBJ1-1. Germline loops: CDR1 SGHRS, CDR2 YFSETQ. The CDR3 runs 13 residues. CDR3 residues: CASSLSVDTEAFF.

The rearrangement uses TRBV18 and TRBJ2-7; TCRdb calls TRBD1, which cannot be checked without DNA. The CDR3 sequence is 14 residues long. Germline CDR1 is KGHSH and CDR2 is LQKENI. CDR3 sequence reads: CASSPSGGGYEQYF.

The chain combines TRBV20-1 with TRBJ2-1; the D gene TCRdb calls, TRBD2, cannot be checked with no DNA. CDR3 length: 16 residues. Germline CDR1 is DFQATT and CDR2 is SNEGSKA (reference sequence). CDR3 sequence reads: CSARGTSPYSYNEQFF.

The chain employs TRBV20-1 and TRBJ2-3. There are 13 residues in the CDR3. Germline V lookup: CDR1 DFQATT, CDR2 SNEGSKA (reference sequence). CDR3 in amino acids: CSARPTATDTQYF.

The chain uses TRBV7-3 and TRBJ2-3; lacking DNA, the TRBD1 call made by TCRdb goes unchecked. CDR3 length: 18 amino acids. In germline, CDR1 is SGHTA, CDR2 FQGTGA. The CDR3 sequence is CASSLFFTGQGLTDTQYF. Full variable domain (missing parts from reference TRBV7-3 and TRBJ2-3): GAGVSQTPSNKVTEKGKYVELRCDPISGHTALYWYRQSLGQGPEFLIYFQGTGAADDSGLPNDRFFAVRPEGSVSTLKIQRTERGDSAVYLCASSLFFTGQGLTDTQYFGPGTRLTVL.

The J gene is TRBJ1-5, the V gene TRBV27; TCRdb's D call of TRBD1 is untestable without DNA. The CDR3 is 14 residues long. The germline CDR1 and CDR2 sequences are MNHEY and SMNVEV (reference sequence). The CDR3 loop is CASSPRQVSQPQHF.

The chain employs TRBV4-1 and TRBJ2-1; the D call of TRBD2 rests on TCRdb alone, since no DNA is present to check it. Germline values: CDR1 MGHRA, CDR2 YSYEKL. This CDR3 spans 18 amino acids. The CDR3: CASSHGTSGVRSYNEQFF.

The chain uses TRBV6-5 and TRBJ2-2; TCRdb outputs TRBD2, but without DNA this stays unchecked. CDR1 is MNHEY, CDR2 SVGAGI, per germline. CDR3 length: 19 amino acids. CDR3 region: CASSYPGHLAPHPTGELFF.

V usage is TRBV24-1 and J usage is TRBJ2-1; TCRdb's D call of TRBD2 is untestable without DNA. The CDR3 sequence is 16 residues long. Germline loops: CDR1 KGHDR, CDR2 SFDVKD. CDR3 protein: CATSDPQRATYNEQFF.

This chain links TRBV9 with TRBJ2-3. This CDR3 contains 15 residues. Germline lookup yields CDR1 SGDLS and CDR2 YYNGEE. The CDR3 loop reads CASSPRRVGTDTQYF.